This TCR beta chain is from a study of CD8 T cells in Susac syndrome (dated by TCRdb to between 2018 and 2021). Background for the entire study: Among the Susac syndrome patients who were sequenced, clinically active disease was present in 5 or 6 and clinical remission was observed in about eight. At blood withdrawal, Susac syndrome patients were either therapy-naive, taking corticosteroids (in some cases with IVIg as well), or taking IVIg alone. Repertoire sequencing was used to test whether CD8+ T cell activation and differentiation in Susac syndrome was antigen driven.

Counted from cysteine to phenylalanine, this CDR3 has 15 amino acids. The retained sequence is limited to the CDR3, 45 bases, with the frame set at the first base. Reading the germline V gene gives CDR1 MNHEY and CDR2 SVGAGI. V drops 2 bases and J drops 4 bases, leaving 14 bases in between. Overall results and qualifications from the work: The TCR sequencing and HLA analysis was acknowledged to have included a relatively small number of individuals. The CD4+ T cell repertoire of patients with Susac syndrome showed no detectable clonal expansion.

For this clonotype: Its cognate antigen has yet to be identified. No much larger clone is present one base from it, and per-base qualities are unavailable.

High-throughput TCR beta sequencing profiled peripheral blood CD8+ and CD4+ T cells from healthy donors, Susac syndrome patients and multiple sclerosis patients. The Susac syndrome patients fulfilled recently defined diagnostic criteria for definite or probable disease. CD8+ TEMRA cells were enriched by FACS, while bulk CD8+ and CD4+ T cells were purified by magnetic negative isolation. Blood was collected in EDTA tubes and processed within 24 hours, with PBMCs isolated through density gradient centrifugation. PBMCs intended for TCR sequencing were frozen in liquid nitrogen and were later thawed in a 37 degrees C water bath. The sorted or isolated CD4+, CD8+ and CD8+ TEMRA cells reached a purity of at least 90%. RNA was extracted using the RNeasy kit, and roughly 0.5 to 1 microgram was reverse transcribed with random hexamers. TCR beta CDR3 regions were amplified with the immunoSEQ multiplex PCR assay covering 54 Vbeta and 13 Jbeta segments. Bias from PCR amplification was corrected by using a synthetic template baseline for primer optimization and for computational correction. The authors' pipeline ran thus. Only productive sequences were kept, with reads annotated to V, D and J genes according to IMGT and analyzed in immunoSEQ Analyzer. Clonality was computed as one minus Shannon entropy normalized by log2 of the number of productive unique sequences. Public and private clones were assessed among the 100 most prevalent clones of each patient and control. A clone was defined as Susac-specific if it was absent from the healthy and MS cohorts, from over a thousand published viral clones and from other ImmuneACCESS disease sequences. TCRdb itself trimmed the public reads at Q25 with fastp, ran MiXCR and retained productive beta chains. Each entry is one CDR3 protein sequence, shown with its most common DNA and genes. Clone size and V and J calls follow TCRdb, not the original study. This sample has under 200,000 distinct CDR3 sequences in its table, and 94% of those were observed once. The ten largest clones represent more than 0.095% of the sample.

The sequenced sample consisted of CD4+ T cells from PBMCs. This TCR came from a human donor with Susac syndrome. Recombination linked TRBV6-5 to TRBJ1-2, with TRBD1 perhaps the D gene, on 6 matching bases. CDR3 region: CASSYSGGAPYGYTF. Here is the DNA: TGTGCCAGCAGTTACAGTGGGGGGGCGCCCTATGGCTACACCTTC.